The rows below give T cell receptor beta chains drawn from one sample of a study of T-cell reconstitution after alpha-beta-depleted transplantation in children. TCRdb fed the PCR reads into MiXCR, producing one record per CDR3 protein. The table shows 190,000 or so distinct CDR3 sequences, with less than 15% occurring only once. The sample in question was PBMCs from the stem cell graft donor, obtained from the stem cell graft. Receptor source: a human donor who donated a stem cell graft to a child with acute lymphoblastic leukemia. Each CDR3 is given with its conserved first and last residue. Each record gives: D gene, J gene, clone size, V gene, CDR3 DNA, CDR3 protein. A D gene is named only where the DNA matches it firmly. Only part of the rows carry a size: once, few, many, or a class if the clone is expanded.

d_call: TRBD2; j_call: TRBJ2-1; clone_size: many; v_call: TRBV7-9; cdr3_nt: TGTGCCAGCAGCCCAGCCGGGACTAGCCAGTTCTTC; cdr3_aa: CASSPAGTSQFF
d_call: -; j_call: TRBJ2-3; clone_size: many; v_call: TRBV5-1; cdr3_nt: TGCGCCAGCAGCCCTAGAGCGCCTAGCACAGATACGCAGTATTTT; cdr3_aa: CASSPRAPSTDTQYF
d_call: -; j_call: TRBJ1-1; clone_size: -; v_call: TRBV19; cdr3_nt: TGTGCCAGTAGTGACAGCTTGGACACTGAAGCTTTCTTT; cdr3_aa: CASSDSLDTEAFF
d_call: -; j_call: TRBJ2-5; clone_size: -; v_call: TRBV7-8; cdr3_nt: TGTGCCAGCAGCAGGGGAGATCAAGAGACCCAGTACTTC; cdr3_aa: CASSRGDQETQYF
d_call: -; j_call: TRBJ2-1; clone_size: few; v_call: TRBV27; cdr3_nt: TGTGCCAGCAGTTTATCGATTGGACCATACAATGAGCAGTTCTTC; cdr3_aa: CASSLSIGPYNEQFF
d_call: -; j_call: TRBJ2-7; clone_size: -; v_call: TRBV5-1; cdr3_nt: TGCGCCAGCAGCTTGGGCGTAGCGTACTACGAGCAGTACTTC; cdr3_aa: CASSLGVAYYEQYF
d_call: -; j_call: TRBJ1-3; clone_size: many; v_call: TRBV6-1; cdr3_nt: TGTGCCAGCAGTGTCGACGGGGCATGGGGAAACACCATATATTTT; cdr3_aa: CASSVDGAWGNTIYF
d_call: -; j_call: TRBJ1-5; clone_size: few; v_call: TRBV7-9; cdr3_nt: TGTGCCAGCAGCTTAGATGGTAGGGCGGGTCAGCCCCAGCATTTT; cdr3_aa: CASSLDGRAGQPQHF
d_call: -; j_call: TRBJ2-2; clone_size: few; v_call: TRBV7-2; cdr3_nt: TGTGCCAGCAGCCCCCTCACGGTTACAGCGAACACCGGGGAGCTGTTTTTT; cdr3_aa: CASSPLTVTANTGELFF
d_call: -; j_call: TRBJ2-1; clone_size: many; v_call: TRBV20-1; cdr3_nt: TGCAGTGCCCCCCGGGGCGGGGATGAACACAATGAGCAGTTCTTC; cdr3_aa: CSAPRGGDEHNEQFF
d_call: -; j_call: TRBJ2-1; clone_size: many; v_call: TRBV11-3; cdr3_nt: TGTGCCAGCAGCGATCGGGGGGCCTCCGGCGATGAGCAGTTCTTC; cdr3_aa: CASSDRGASGDEQFF
d_call: TRBD2; j_call: TRBJ2-7; clone_size: few; v_call: TRBV12-3/TRBV12-4; cdr3_nt: TGTGCCAGCAGTTTATCAGGGACTAGGTCCTACGAGCAGTACTTC; cdr3_aa: CASSLSGTRSYEQYF
d_call: TRBD2; j_call: TRBJ2-5; clone_size: many; v_call: TRBV3-1; cdr3_nt: TGTGCCAGCAGCCAACAGACGGGACTAGCGCAGGAGACCCAGTACTTC; cdr3_aa: CASSQQTGLAQETQYF
d_call: TRBD2; j_call: TRBJ2-1; clone_size: many; v_call: TRBV20-1; cdr3_nt: TGCAGTGCTAGAGATCCCCTAGCGGCCGATCACTACAATGAGCAGTTCTTC; cdr3_aa: CSARDPLAADHYNEQFF
d_call: -; j_call: TRBJ2-2; clone_size: -; v_call: TRBV5-1; cdr3_nt: TGCGCCAGCAGCGTTAGCATCGCCGGGGAGCTGTTTTTT; cdr3_aa: CASSVSIAGELFF
d_call: -; j_call: TRBJ2-2; clone_size: few; v_call: TRBV6-5; cdr3_nt: TGTGCCAGCACCTTTAGAAGGGATTGGAACACCGGGGAGCTGTTTTTT; cdr3_aa: CASTFRRDWNTGELFF
d_call: TRBD2; j_call: TRBJ2-3; clone_size: many; v_call: TRBV20-1; cdr3_nt: TGCAGTGCTAGCCGGGGCGGGAGGATTAAAGATACGCAGTATTTT; cdr3_aa: CSASRGGRIKDTQYF
d_call: -; j_call: TRBJ2-3; clone_size: -; v_call: TRBV7-9; cdr3_nt: TGTGCCAGCAGCTTACACATCCGAGAGACAGATACGCAGTATTTT; cdr3_aa: CASSLHIRETDTQYF
d_call: -; j_call: TRBJ2-1; clone_size: many; v_call: TRBV5-1; cdr3_nt: TGCGCCAGCAGCTTGGCTGGGACTGAGCAGTTCTTC; cdr3_aa: CASSLAGTEQFF
d_call: -; j_call: TRBJ1-2; clone_size: few; v_call: TRBV28; cdr3_nt: TGTGCCAGCAGCTTATTCACAGCTCGAGAGAATGGCTACACCTTC; cdr3_aa: CASSLFTARENGYTF
d_call: -; j_call: TRBJ2-3; clone_size: many; v_call: TRBV7-9; cdr3_nt: TGTGCCAGCAGTACCGGACTTTCCCAGCAGTATTTT; cdr3_aa: CASSTGLSQQYF
d_call: TRBD2; j_call: TRBJ2-1; clone_size: many; v_call: TRBV5-1; cdr3_nt: TGCGCCAGCAGCCAAAGCGGGAGGCCTAAAGTAGACAATGAGCAGTTCTTC; cdr3_aa: CASSQSGRPKVDNEQFF
d_call: TRBD1; j_call: TRBJ1-2; clone_size: many; v_call: TRBV7-9; cdr3_nt: TGTGCCAGCAGCGTAATAGAGGGGACAGAAGCTAACTATGGCTACACCTTC; cdr3_aa: CASSVIEGTEANYGYTF
d_call: -; j_call: TRBJ2-2; clone_size: many; v_call: TRBV5-1; cdr3_nt: TGCGCCAGCAGCTTGTATGACGGGGAGCTGTTTTTT; cdr3_aa: CASSLYDGELFF
d_call: -; j_call: TRBJ2-4; clone_size: few; v_call: TRBV4-1; cdr3_nt: TGCGCCAGCAGCCAAAAGACGGAGGCGGGTGAGTACTTC; cdr3_aa: CASSQKTEAGEYF
d_call: TRBD2; j_call: TRBJ2-2; clone_size: -; v_call: TRBV4-1; cdr3_nt: TGCGCCAGCAGCCAAGGAGGACTAGCGGGAAGCACCGGGGAGCTGTTTTTT; cdr3_aa: CASSQGGLAGSTGELFF
d_call: TRBD1; j_call: TRBJ1-1; clone_size: many; v_call: TRBV5-1; cdr3_nt: TGCGCCAGCAGCTTCCGGGACAGGGCTGGTGAAGCTTTCTTT; cdr3_aa: CASSFRDRAGEAFF
d_call: -; j_call: TRBJ1-5; clone_size: many; v_call: TRBV7-2; cdr3_nt: TGTGCCAGCAGCGGAAGGCTTAATCAGCCCCAGCATTTT; cdr3_aa: CASSGRLNQPQHF
d_call: -; j_call: TRBJ2-4; clone_size: many; v_call: TRBV5-1; cdr3_nt: TGCGCCAGCAGCTTATTTTCCCAAGAAGACATTCAGTACTTC; cdr3_aa: CASSLFSQEDIQYF
d_call: TRBD1; j_call: TRBJ1-4; clone_size: -; v_call: TRBV30; cdr3_nt: TGTGCCTGCCCTCGACAGGGAGCTAATGAAAAACTGTTTTTT; cdr3_aa: CACPRQGANEKLFF
d_call: -; j_call: TRBJ1-5; clone_size: many; v_call: TRBV5-1; cdr3_nt: TGCGCCAGCAGTCCCGACGGGATAGGCAATCAGCCCCAGCATTTT; cdr3_aa: CASSPDGIGNQPQHF
d_call: -; j_call: TRBJ2-1; clone_size: -; v_call: TRBV5-5; cdr3_nt: TGTGCCAGCAGCCGAGGAACGGGAGATGGTTACAATGAGCAGTTCTTC; cdr3_aa: CASSRGTGDGYNEQFF
d_call: TRBD2; j_call: TRBJ2-1; clone_size: many; v_call: TRBV12-3/TRBV12-4; cdr3_nt: TGTGCCAGCAGTTCTACGGGAGGGCTCACACCCTACAATGAGCAGTTCTTC; cdr3_aa: CASSSTGGLTPYNEQFF